This note documents a single T cell receptor (beta chain) sequence. Many counts were recorded for this clonotype. There is no known antigen for this receptor. At one boundary the junction diverges from the germline segment, which might be a read error. This entry belongs to a study of response to subunit inactivated influenza vaccine (dated by TCRdb to the late 2010s). For the study in its entirety: Deep quantitative T cell receptor repertoire profiling was used in the study to track responses to a trivalent subunit inactivated influenza vaccine.

The CDR3 has 13 amino acids, counting the end cysteine and phenylalanine. Only the CDR3 part of the read is kept: 39 bases, read in frame from the first base. Library preparation was by RT-PCR. For sequencing, an Illumina HiSeq 2500 was employed. The raw public reads went through TCRdb reprocessing: fastp at Q25, MiXCR clone calling, in-frame beta chains kept. Each record represents a unique CDR3 protein, reported with the most common genes and DNA among its rows. For this sample there are over 150,000 distinct CDR3 sequences; around 8.8% appear just once. The ten largest clonotypes hold roughly a tenth of the sample. Study-wide conclusions, independent of this receptor: According to the authors, only a limited number of new T cells may be recruited by each seasonal influenza vaccination.

The chain couples TRBV12-3 or TRBV12-4 to TRBJ1-1; tentative D gene TRBD1, with 6 bases matching. Material: non-naive T cells sorted from PBMCs, obtained on the day of vaccination. In light of the paper, this sample's cell subset or site label describes: memory T cell fraction. The sequence was collected from a man aged 45-65 years who received an inactivated influenza vaccine. Donor details come from another sample of the same person, matched by shared clones. The DNA sequence is TGCGCCAGCAGCTTGGGGGCGAACACTGAAGCTTTCTTT. Its protein product is CASSLGANTEAFF.